This passage covers 9 T cell receptor beta chains from one sample sequenced in a study of cytomegalovirus exposure and HLA in healthy donors. The PCR used 60 Vbeta and 13 Jbeta primers. Produced via immunoSEQ multiplex PCR; TCRdb's table is partial and in-frame only. This table has 110,000 or so clones, 69% appearing once. Sequencing used PBMCs. The receptors were gathered from a man in his thirties or forties in good health and CMV-seronegative.

The genes are TRBV7-2 and TRBJ2-5; 11 bases fit TRBD2. The CDR3 is 15 residues long. Germline values: CDR1 SGHTA, CDR2 FQGNSA. With 6 bases clipped from V and 4 bases from J, the junction kept 7 bases outside the gene matches. CDR3 DNA sequence: TGTGCCAGCAGTTTTACCGGGACTAGCGGAGAGACCCAGTACTTC. As protein: CASSFTGTSGETQYF.

V usage is TRBV9 and J usage is TRBJ2-3; 11 bases align to TRBD2. Trimming removed 0 bases from V and 1 base from J; junction bases left unmatched: 1. This CDR3 has 16 amino acids. Per germline, CDR1 SGDLS and CDR2 YYNGEE. CDR3 in DNA: TGTGCCAGCAGCGTAGAGGGACTAGCGGGCACAGATACGCAGTATTTT. Protein product: CASSVEGLAGTDTQYF. Together with reference TRBV9 and TRBJ2-3, the CDR3 gives the full variable domain: DSGVTQTPKHLITATGQRVTLRCSPRSGDLSVYWYQQSLDQGLQFLIQYYNGEERAKGNILERFSAQQFPDLHSELNLSSLELGDSALYFCASSVEGLAGTDTQYFGPGTRLTVL.

The chain employs TRBV25-1 and TRBJ1-4; 7 bases fit TRBD1. V gave up 4 bases and J gave up 2 bases; unmatched junction bases: 4. Germline CDR1 reads MGHDK; CDR2 reads SYGVNS. The CDR3 is made up of 15 amino acids. CDR3 in amino acids: CASSARGTTNEKLFF. The DNA of the CDR3 is TGTGCCAGCAGTGCCAGGGGGACCACTAATGAAAAACTGTTTTTT. The full variable domain, with the rest looked up from reference TRBV25-1 and TRBJ1-4, is EADIYQTPRYLVIGTGKKITLECSQTMGHDKMYWYQQDPGMELHLIHYSYGVNSTEKGDLSSESTVSRIRTEHFPLTLESARPSHTSQYLCASSARGTTNEKLFFGSGTQLSVL.

The chain is built from TRBV25-1 and TRBJ2-3, with a possible D match to TRBD2 (6 bases). V shed 6 bases and J shed 4 bases, with 20 bases lying between them. Germline V gives CDR1 MGHDK, CDR2 SYGVNS. This CDR3 has 16 amino acids. In DNA, the CDR3 is TGTGCCAGCAGCTCACGTAGCGGATCGGGCGCAGATACGCAGTATTTT. This encodes CASSSRSGSGADTQYF.

This rearrangement joins TRBV28 to TRBJ2-1; D perhaps matches TRBD1 (6 bases). Trimming cost V 6 bases and J 7 bases, with 16 bases left between them. CDR3 length equals 14 residues. In germline, CDR1 is MDHEN, CDR2 SYDVKM. In nucleotides, the CDR3 is TGTGCCAGCAGACCTGGACAGAACACTAATGAGCAGTTCTTC. Its translation is CASRPGQNTNEQFF. The entire variable domain, with the rest obtained from reference TRBV28 and TRBJ2-1, is as follows: DVKVTQSSRYLVKRTGEKVFLECVQDMDHENMFWYRQDPGLGLRLIYFSYDVKMKEKGDIPEGYSVSREKKERFSLILESASTNQTSMYLCASRPGQNTNEQFFGPGTRLTVL.

The chain employs TRBV2 and TRBJ2-5; possibly TRBD1 for D (5 bases). This CDR3 is built from 12 residues. Trimming cost V 4 bases and J 3 bases, with 6 bases left between them. Germline CDR1 and CDR2: SNHLY and FYNNEI. For the CDR3, the DNA is TGTGCCAGCAGTGGACAGAAAGAGACCCAGTACTTC. Translation: CASSGQKETQYF.

V and J are TRBV28 and TRBJ2-3; 8 positions match TRBD2. CDR3 length: 14 residues. Trimming took 6 bases from V and 9 from J; bases not matched to a gene: 11. Germline CDR1 MDHEN, CDR2 SYDVKM. The DNA of the CDR3 is TGTGCCAGCAGGACAACTAGCGGCCTGAGGACGCAGTATTTT. This codes for CASRTTSGLRTQYF. Filled out from reference TRBV28 and TRBJ2-3, the complete variable domain reads DVKVTQSSRYLVKRTGEKVFLECVQDMDHENMFWYRQDPGLGLRLIYFSYDVKMKEKGDIPEGYSVSREKKERFSLILESASTNQTSMYLCASRTTSGLRTQYFGPGTRLTVL.

The gene calls are TRBV5-5 and TRBJ2-1; unclear D gene. This CDR3 contains 15 residues. Germline assignment: CDR1 SGHKS and CDR2 YYEKEE (reference sequence). Deletions cut 0 bases from V and 2 bases from J, with 9 bases between. In nucleotides, the CDR3 is TGTGCCAGCAGCTTGGATCACCCGGCCTACAATGAGCAGTTCTTC. Translation gives CASSLDHPAYNEQFF.

This clone turned up a few times. The V and J genes are TRBV6-5 and TRBJ1-3; 8 bases are a match to TRBD1. This CDR3 has 15 amino acids. Germline CDR1 and CDR2: MNHEY and SVGAGI. V dropped 7 bases and J dropped 3; count of bases not matched to a gene: 8. In DNA, the CDR3 is TGTGCCAGCACAGAACAGGGGGGTATTGGAAACACCATATATTTT. Translated, it gives CASTEQGGIGNTIYF.